Below are 15 T cell receptor beta chains sequenced from a single sample in a study of post-analysis software for immune sequencing data. Incorporated into the TCR beta cDNA libraries were unique molecular identifiers, which served to reduce PCR and sequencing biases. TCRdb reprocessed the PCR reads via MiXCR and lists one record per CDR3 protein. Altogether roughly 870,000 distinct CDR3 sequences are present, around 53% being singletons, with the ten largest covering around 4.5%. Their cognate antigens are unknown. Study outcomes and limitations: The study found TRBV5-6, TRBV5-1 and TRBV20-1 among five or six TRBV segments more frequent in patients than controls.

Sequenced material: blood. The receptors come from a girl under 18 with multiple sclerosis.

The chain links TRBV7-2 to TRBJ2-1; 11 nucleotides match TRBD2. The germline gives CDR1 SGHTA, CDR2 FQGNSA. The CDR3 extends over 19 amino acids. V shed 4 bases, J shed 0 bases, and the junction held 11 bases outside the gene matches. The CDR3 region is CASSSVLAGGHRSYNEQFF. The CDR3 DNA sequence: TGTGCCAGCAGCTCCGTCCTAGCGGGGGGTCACCGCTCCTACAATGAGCAGTTCTTC.

The chain is built from TRBV7-6 and TRBJ2-7, with D perhaps being TRBD1 or TRBD2 (5 bases each). Trimming removed 5 bases at V and 1 base at J, with 15 bases between. This CDR3 contains 15 residues. CDR1 SGHVS and CDR2 FNYEAQ come from the germline V gene. In DNA, the CDR3 is TGTGCCAGCAGCCGGTCCTGGGACGTATCCTACGAGCAGTACTTC. Residues: CASSRSWDVSYEQYF. Full variable domain (outside the CDR3, taken from reference TRBV7-6 and TRBJ2-7): GAGVSQSPRYKVTKRGQDVALRCDPISGHVSLYWYRQALGQGPEFLTYFNYEAQQDKSGLPNDRFSAERPEGSISTLTIQRTEQRDSAMYRCASSRSWDVSYEQYFGPGTRLTVT.

This clonotype was seen only a few times. The chain couples TRBV20-1 to TRBJ1-2; the D gene is possibly TRBD1 (5 bases). The V and J ends lost 5 bases and 3 bases respectively, with 13 bases between them. The CDR3 consists of 13 residues. The V gene's germline CDR1 is DFQATT and CDR2 SNEGSKA (reference sequence). The CDR3 protein is CSAGRPGHYGYTF. DNA for the CDR3: TGCAGTGCTGGTCGGCCGGGACACTATGGCTACACCTTC.

V and J are TRBV27 and TRBJ2-7; D could derive from TRBD1 or TRBD2 (5 bases each). Germline assignment: CDR1 MNHEY and CDR2 SMNVEV (reference sequence). Trimming left V 5 bases short and J 2 bases short, with 25 bases between. The CDR3 covers 18 residues. CDR3 DNA sequence: TGTGCCAGCAGTCCCATACCTCCCGGAACAGGACTTACCTACGAGCAGTACTTC. Its translation is CASSPIPPGTGLTYEQYF.

This clonotype has just a few counts. This sequence joins TRBV7-9 and TRBJ1-2; no firm D call. The V gene lost 11 bases and the J gene lost 5 bases, with 6 bases spanning the gap. Germline V lookup: CDR1 SEHNR, CDR2 FQNEAQ (reference sequence). The CDR3 has 9 residues. The CDR3 spells CAWGYGYTF. The DNA for the CDR3 is TGTGCCTGGGGATATGGCTACACCTTC.

The chain carries TRBV3-1 and TRBJ1-4, with D uncertain. Trimming took 1 base from V and 8 from J, leaving 5 bases between them. This CDR3 spans 12 amino acids. From germline, CDR1 is LGHDT and CDR2 YNNKEL (reference sequence). In DNA, the CDR3 is TGTGCCAGCAGCCAAGTCAAGGAAAAACTGTTTTTT. It is translated as CASSQVKEKLFF.

This clonotype came up a few times. The CDR3 DNA reads as TGTGCCAGCAGCTTAGTTCAGGGGAAAGCCTACGAGCAGTACTTC. As protein: CASSLVQGKAYEQYF. The chain uses TRBV7-2 and TRBJ2-7; D possibly corresponds to TRBD1 (6 bases). Germline V gives CDR1 SGHTA, CDR2 FQGNSA. This CDR3 contains 15 residues. Trimming pared 1 base from V and 2 bases from J, leaving 12 bases between.

In the case of this clonotype: A read error may account for a junction end that differs from germline. This rearrangement joins TRBV15 to TRBJ2-6; D is perhaps TRBD1 or TRBD2 (5 bases each). The length of the CDR3 is 19 residues. Germline V CDR1 and CDR2: LNHNV, YYDKDF (reference sequence). Here the CDR3 DNA reads TGTGCCGCCAGCAGCCCCTGGGTAGGGGAGCCTTCTGGGGCCAACGTCCTGACTTTC. This gives the protein CAASSPWVGEPSGANVLTF.

This chain links TRBV13 with TRBJ2-1, with 10 bases lining up with TRBD2. CDR3 length: 14 amino acids. The germline gives CDR1 PRHDT, CDR2 FYEKMQ (reference sequence). With V trimmed by 5 bases and J by 9 bases, 7 bases remained unmatched. CDR3 amino acids: CASSAIAGGGEQFF. The CDR3, as DNA: TGTGCCAGCAGCGCCATAGCGGGGGGAGGTGAGCAGTTCTTC.

Only a few counts were recorded for this clonotype. DNA for the CDR3: TGTGCCAGCAGGCCGACTAGTCCGGGTGGGGACGAGCAGTACTTC. Its translation is CASRPTSPGGDEQYF. This sequence joins TRBV12-3 or TRBV12-4 and TRBJ2-7, with D perhaps matching TRBD2 (6 bases). V was clipped by 6 bases and J by 5 bases, with 20 bases between them. The CDR3 contains 15 residues.

This rearrangement joins TRBV3-1 to TRBJ2-3; no definite D call. CDR3 length: 13 amino acids. V dropped 0 bases and J dropped 4 bases, with 5 bases sitting between them. Germline V gene lookup returns CDR1 LGHDT and CDR2 YNNKEL (reference sequence). CDR3 nucleotide sequence: TGTGCCAGCAGCCAAGAAGGGTCAGATACGCAGTATTTT. Protein sequence: CASSQEGSDTQYF.

The gene calls are TRBV7-8 and TRBJ2-4; D remains unclear. The tail of the sequence fits TRBJ2-7 better, so the J call may be wrong. The CDR3 loop spans 12 amino acids. The germline gives CDR1 SGHVS, CDR2 FQNEAQ. CDR3 sequence reads: CASSLRRLEQYF. CDR3 nucleotide sequence: TGTGCCAGCAGCTTAAGGCGCCTCGAGCAGTACTTC.

With regard to this clonotype: One end of the junction is discordant with germline, which a read error may explain. The rearrangement joins TRBV12-3 or TRBV12-4 to TRBJ2-1, with D maybe TRBD2 (5 bases). The CDR3 sequence is 16 residues long. Here the CDR3 reads CVSSTPGKRSYNEQFF. DNA of the CDR3: TGTGTCAGCAGTACCCCGGGGAAGCGCTCCTACAATGAGCAGTTCTTC.

The chain joins TRBV12-5 to TRBJ1-1; the match to TRBD1 covers 8 bases. The junction had 12 bases not matched to a gene; V was cut back by 11 bases and J by 1 base. The CDR3 spans 15 residues. Germline V gene lookup returns CDR1 LGHNT and CDR2 FRNRAP. CDR3 sequence: CALRWTGRENTEAFF. Here the CDR3 DNA reads TGTGCTCTGAGATGGACAGGGCGAGAGAACACTGAAGCTTTCTTT.

The CDR3 loop is CSARDKGEPFGEQYF. The CDR3 DNA is TGCAGTGCTAGAGATAAAGGGGAGCCCTTCGGGGAGCAGTACTTC. The chain uses TRBV20-1 and TRBJ2-7, with D possibly called TRBD1 or TRBD2 (5 bases each). Trimming stripped 0 bases from V and 7 bases from J, with 19 bases between. Germline V gene data show CDR1 as DFQATT and CDR2 as SNEGSKA (reference sequence). The CDR3 is 15 residues long.